This TCR beta chain appears in the sequencing data of a study of blood T cell repertoires in COVID-19 (TCRdb year 2020). Describing the broader study: Collaborator samples came from the United States, Italy and Spain and covered acute and convalescent phases of COVID-19. The material from the prospective study consisted of cDNA or gDNA derived from T cells, B-cell-depleted T cells, or PBMCs. Deeply sampled blood TCRbeta repertoires from subjects exposed to, actively infected with, or recovered from COVID-19 were included in the dataset. The repertoires were released in a freely available public database meant as a resource for research on the immune response to SARS-CoV-2. Samples were obtained from the ongoing ImmuneRACE study (first 160 participants) and from over a thousand subjects provided by 6 global collaborators. The sample metadata nearly always contained a de-identified subject ID, COVID-19 status, age in years and sex. Where available, HLA class I and class II types were obtained from metadata supplied by the sample provider rather than from assay-based typing. Broad study findings and their caveats: The quantity of clinical and demographic metadata differed by source and by participant and was supplied without curation.

Between the V and J ends, shortened by 0 bases and 1 base respectively, the junction contains 6 bases. Inclusive of the bounding cysteine and phenylalanine, the CDR3 is 14 residues long. The read is trimmed to its CDR3 DNA, 42 bases read in frame from base 1. Via the germline V gene, CDR1 is MGHRA and CDR2 YSYEKL. Each collaborating institution followed its own protocols to collect whole blood in K2EDTA tubes. Collaborator samples were shipped for TCRbeta analysis as frozen whole blood, isolated PBMCs, or DNA extracted from either sample type. As concerns this clone: Its cognate antigen has yet to be identified. Base-call qualities are not available, and no considerably larger clone is one nucleotide away.

The immunoSEQ Assay, a bias-controlled multiplex PCR, was used to amplify TCRbeta CDR3 regions from genomic DNA. The original methods were these. Within the assay, amplification of reference gene primers was used to estimate how many nucleated cells each sample contained. To quantify the absolute abundance of each unique TCRbeta CDR3 rearrangement, sequence reads were collapsed and filtered. Productive Simpson clonality was computed per sample as the square root of Simpson's diversity index over productive rearrangements. TCRdb holds this immuneACCESS table with in-frame rearrangements only. Some clones are missing; in checked studies, unresolved V genes explain under half, and the rest has no known cause. Clone size and V and J calls were adopted from that table, with D and trimming inferred from the DNA. The sample table shows 200,000 to 250,000 clones, and 85% to 90% are seen once. The ten largest clones represent 2.7% of the sample.

The receptor was isolated from a woman in her sixties with acute or convalescent COVID-19. The chain was built from TRBV4-1 and TRBJ1-1; TRBD1 could be the D gene, as 5 bases match. The sample was peripheral blood. The CDR3 reads as follows: CASSQEGANTEAFF. The DNA sequence is TGCGCCAGCAGCCAAGAAGGGGCGAACACTGAAGCTTTCTTT.